The 27 T cell receptor beta chains reported below all come from one sample, sequenced in a study of T cells after yellow fever vaccination. TCRdb independently ran MiXCR on the 5' RACE reads; one entry per CDR3 protein. This sample yields about 73,000 distinct CDR3 sequences, of which over 7.5% are seen a single time; 41% belongs to the top ten. The material sequenced was CD8+ T cells sorted from PBMCs, taken on the day of the yellow fever booster vaccination. These receptors were taken from a man aged 25 to 45 who received the YFV17D yellow fever vaccine.

This chain connects TRBV7-6 to TRBJ2-7; 10 bases are a match to TRBD1. The CDR3 contains 14 residues. J gave up 5 bases and V 3 bases, and 4 bases lay outside the gene matches. Per the germline V gene, CDR1 is SGHVS and CDR2 is FNYEAQ. This CDR3 reads CASSLGTGEDEQYF. The CDR3 nucleotides read TGTGCCAGCAGCTTGGGGACAGGGGAAGACGAGCAGTACTTC.

A note on this clonotype: A clone one base away is much larger, so this may be a read error. This chain links TRBV10-2 with TRBJ2-1; D may be TRBD1 or TRBD2 (5 bases each). CDR3 length equals 14 residues. V was pared by 5 bases and J by 5 bases, with 13 bases between. Germline V gene data show CDR1 as WSHSY and CDR2 as SAAADI. The CDR3 DNA follows: TGCGCCAGCAGTAGGTACCGGGGCCACAATGAGCAGTTCTTC. Translation gives CASSRYRGHNEQFF.

The CDR3: CASYNSADTYNEQFF. The CDR3 region has the DNA TGTGCCAGCTATAATTCAGCGGACACCTACAATGAGCAGTTCTTC. The chain joins TRBV12-3 or TRBV12-4 to TRBJ2-1; D possibly uses TRBD1 or TRBD2 (5 bases each). Trimming removed 8 bases from V and 2 bases from J, with 16 bases in between. The CDR3 has 15 amino acids.

This rearrangement joins TRBV15 to TRBJ2-3; TRBD1 agrees at 8 bases. V lost 0 bases, J lost 4 bases, and 9 bases stayed unmatched. CDR1 is LNHNV, CDR2 YYDKDF, per germline (reference sequence). The CDR3 contains 17 residues. The CDR3 spells CATSRDLQGAAADTQYF. The CDR3 DNA reads as TGTGCCACCAGCAGAGATCTTCAGGGGGCGGCGGCAGATACGCAGTATTTT.

V is TRBV9 and J is TRBJ2-1; 9 bases line up with TRBD2. CDR1 is SGDLS and CDR2 is YYNGEE in the germline V gene. The CDR3 extends over 13 amino acids. V was clipped by 3 bases and J by 7 bases; unmatched bases: 2. The CDR3, as DNA: TGTGCCAGCAGCGGAACTAGCGGGAATGAGCAGTTCTTC. Amino acid sequence: CASSGTSGNEQFF.

In this sample, this clonotype turned up many times. V usage is TRBV25-1 and J usage is TRBJ2-3; no firm D call. V lost 3 bases to trimming and J lost 2 bases, with 9 bases between them. Germline lookup yields CDR1 MGHDK and CDR2 SYGVNS. The CDR3 loop spans 14 amino acids. In DNA form, the CDR3 reads TGTGCCAGCAGTGACCTAAGCCTCACAGATACGCAGTATTTT. It is translated as CASSDLSLTDTQYF.

This sequence joins TRBV12-3 or TRBV12-4 and TRBJ1-1; D gene ambiguous. With 5 bases removed from V and 0 bases from J, the gap between germline ends came to 7 bases. This CDR3 has 13 residues. The CDR3 here is CASSPVMNTEAFF. The CDR3 DNA follows: TGTGCCAGCAGTCCGGTTATGAACACTGAAGCTTTCTTT.

The J gene is TRBJ2-1, the V gene TRBV29-1, with a weak D call TRBD2 (6 bases). Trimming took off 4 bases at V and 7 bases at J, with 11 bases between the two ends. The CDR3 covers 12 residues. Germline V lookup: CDR1 SQVTM, CDR2 ANQGSEA. The CDR3 reads CSVVPGGNEQFF. The CDR3 coding sequence is TGCAGCGTTGTCCCCGGGGGAAATGAGCAGTTCTTC.

The V call is TRBV18, the J call TRBJ2-2, with 11 bases aligning to TRBD2. The CDR3 spans 16 residues. The junction had 0 bases not matched to a gene; V was cut back by 3 bases and J by 0 bases. Germline values: CDR1 KGHSH, CDR2 LQKENI. The CDR3 here is CASSPTSGTNTGELFF. In DNA form, the CDR3 reads TGTGCCAGCTCACCGACTAGCGGGACGAACACCGGGGAGCTGTTTTTT.

This clonotype was seen a few times. The chain joins TRBV6-2 or TRBV6-3 to TRBJ1-2, with TRBD1 as a possible D gene (5 bases). In germline, CDR1 is MNHEY, CDR2 SVGEGT. The CDR3 contains 17 residues. V was cut by 2 bases and J by 3 bases, with 19 bases left in between. The CDR3 spells CASSYAGTVGRDYGYTF. The DNA of the CDR3 is TGTGCCAGCAGTTACGCCGGGACGGTTGGTAGGGACTATGGCTACACCTTC.

For this clonotype: One end of the junction does not line up with germline, which may come from a read error. The chain recombines TRBV10-3 with TRBJ2-7; 9 bases map to TRBD1. CDR3 length: 15 amino acids. Germline-derived CDR1 and CDR2 are ENHRY and SYGVKD. The CDR3 region has the DNA TGTGCCATCAGTGCGCCGACAGGGGGGACCTACGGGCAGTACTTC. Protein sequence: CAISAPTGGTYGQYF.

The genes are TRBV9 and TRBJ1-1; D gene uncertain. Germline CDR1 and CDR2: SGDLS and YYNGEE. The CDR3 spans 13 residues. The germline V and J ends were trimmed by 3 bases and 3 bases, with 9 bases remaining between them. The CDR3 here is CASSAPHHTEAFF. CDR3 sequence (DNA): TGTGCCAGCAGCGCTCCCCACCACACTGAAGCTTTCTTT.

This clonotype came up a few times. The chain uses TRBV9 and TRBJ2-7; the D gene is possibly TRBD1 (6 bases). The CDR3 has 15 amino acids. CDR1 and CDR2 from the germline V gene are SGDLS and YYNGEE. With 4 bases removed from V and 2 bases from J, the gap between germline ends came to 16 bases. CDR3 sequence reads: CASSTRTAATYEQYF. For the CDR3, the DNA is TGTGCCAGCAGCACTAGGACAGCGGCAACCTACGAGCAGTACTTC.

This clonotype was detected a few times. The J gene is TRBJ2-2, the V gene TRBV30; D is undetermined. Per germline, CDR1 GTSNPN and CDR2 SVGIG (reference sequence). The V gene lost 5 bases and the J gene lost 6 bases, with 7 bases spanning the gap. The CDR3 is made up of 11 amino acids. The CDR3 coding sequence is TGTGCCTGGTTCCTCCCCGGGGAGCTGTTTTTT. Its protein is CAWFLPGELFF.

The table lists this clonotype with a few counts. V and J are TRBV6-5 and TRBJ2-3; D ambiguous. V was clipped by 4 bases and J by 6 bases, with 11 bases between them. Germline-derived CDR1 and CDR2 are MNHEY and SVGAGI. The CDR3 has 13 amino acids. The DNA for the CDR3 is TGTGCCAGCAGTTTAACCAGTGGCGATACGCAGTATTTT. Encoded protein: CASSLTSGDTQYF.

Comments on this clonotype: At one boundary the junction diverges from the germline segment, which might be a read error. The rearrangement joins TRBV3-1 to TRBJ1-1; D is unresolved. CDR3 length: 17 residues. Germline lookup yields CDR1 LGHDT and CDR2 YNNKEL (reference sequence). As DNA, the CDR3 is TGTGCCTGCAGCCCCGATACGGGCCCCCTTATGATTACTGAAGCTTTCTTT. Translating it yields CACSPDTGPLMITEAFF. Drawing the rest from reference TRBV3-1 and TRBJ1-1, the complete variable domain is DTAVSQTPKYLVTQMGNDKSIKCEQNLGHDTMYWYKQDSKKFLKIMFSYNNKELIINETVPNRFSPKSPDKAHLNLHINSLELGDSAVYFCACSPDTGPLMITEAFFGQGTRLTVV.

This clonotype appeared a few times. The V call is TRBV6-5, the J call TRBJ1-1; unclear D gene. This CDR3 has 12 residues. Germline V gives CDR1 MNHEY, CDR2 SVGAGI. Trimming shortened V by 7 bases and J by 1 base, and 7 bases separated the two germline ends. In nucleotides, the CDR3 is TGTGCCAGCATGGGTGAGAACACTGAAGCTTTCTTT. Its translation is CASMGENTEAFF.

This clonotype was recorded a few times. The V gene is TRBV20-1, the J gene TRBJ2-1, with 10 bases lining up with TRBD1. CDR1 and CDR2 (germline): DFQATT, SNEGSKA (reference sequence). The V and J ends lost 4 bases and 5 bases, in that order; junction bases with no gene match: 5. The CDR3 runs 14 residues. CDR3 protein: CSAMSGTGDNEQFF. CDR3 DNA: TGCAGTGCTATGTCCGGGACAGGGGACAATGAGCAGTTCTTC.

A word on this clonotype: This may arise from a read error, as a much more abundant clone is one base away. J is TRBJ2-7 and V is TRBV4-2, with TRBD2 identical over 7 bases. The V and J ends lost 2 bases and 11 bases, in that order; junction bases with no gene match: 9. The CDR3 runs to 13 residues. CDR1 LGHNA and CDR2 YNFKEQ come from the germline V gene. The CDR3 sequence: CASSQTVGGDEYF. CDR3 bases: TGTGCCAGCAGCCAAACCGTGGGGGGGGATGAGTACTTC.

This clonotype was counted many times. The genes are TRBV7-9 and TRBJ2-2; possible D gene TRBD2, 5 bases. The ends were cut back, 8 bases at V and 6 bases at J, with 22 bases in the middle. Germline V lookup: CDR1 SEHNR, CDR2 FQNEAQ (reference sequence). CDR3 size: 16 residues. The CDR3 loop is CASEGLAGFIAGELFF. The CDR3 nucleotides read TGTGCCAGCGAAGGACTTGCTGGGTTTATCGCCGGGGAGCTGTTTTTT.

This clonotype was detected many times. The V gene is TRBV27, the J gene TRBJ2-1; D gene ambiguous. Germline loops: CDR1 MNHEY, CDR2 SMNVEV (reference sequence). Trimming left V 7 bases short and J 6 bases short, with 7 bases between. This CDR3 is built from 11 residues. This chain's CDR3 is CASTFINEQFF. CDR3 in DNA: TGTGCCAGCACTTTCATCAATGAGCAGTTCTTC.

This clonotype has just a few counts. V gene TRBV29-1 combines with J gene TRBJ2-1; 8 positions match TRBD2. The CDR3 covers 14 residues. Germline CDR1 SQVTM, CDR2 ANQGSEA. Trimming at V came to 4 bases and at J to 7 bases, leaving 9 bases not matched to a gene. CDR3 region: CSVGIVLAENEQFF. The CDR3 DNA reads TGCAGCGTTGGAATAGTACTAGCGGAAAATGAGCAGTTCTTC.

This clonotype occurred a few times. The chain recombines TRBV27 with TRBJ2-2; D unresolved. V was pared by 3 bases and J by 5 bases, with 4 bases between. CDR3 size: 12 residues. Germline CDR1 MNHEY, CDR2 SMNVEV (reference sequence). CDR3 sequence: CASSLWTGELFF. The CDR3 DNA sequence: TGTGCCAGCAGTTTGTGGACCGGGGAGCTGTTTTTT.

The V gene is TRBV9, the J gene TRBJ2-1, with D uncertain. V dropped 0 bases and J dropped 7 bases, with 14 bases sitting between them. Germline V gives CDR1 SGDLS, CDR2 YYNGEE. This CDR3 has 15 amino acids. The CDR3 bases are TGTGCCAGCAGCGTAGGCTTGGGTCTGTCAAATGAGCAGTTCTTC. Protein sequence: CASSVGLGLSNEQFF.

The chain employs TRBV7-8 and TRBJ2-2, with TRBD1 as a possible D gene (6 bases). V was pared by 2 bases and J by 6 bases, with 16 bases between. This CDR3 is 16 amino acids long. Germline V gene lookup returns CDR1 SGHVS and CDR2 FQNEAQ. The CDR3 DNA reads TGTGCCAGCAGCTTAATCGGCAGGGGTTCGTCCGGGGAGCTGTTTTTT. This codes for CASSLIGRGSSGELFF.

The chain has TRBV4-3 and TRBJ1-1; D is unresolved. Per the germline V gene, CDR1 is LGHNA and CDR2 is YSLEER. The CDR3 is 17 residues long. V was pared by 0 bases and J by 2 bases, with 16 bases between. The CDR3 here is CASSQDSSGPANTEAFF. As DNA, the CDR3 is TGCGCCAGCAGCCAAGATAGCAGCGGCCCGGCCAACACTGAAGCTTTCTTT.

This clonotype was seen only a few times. The rearrangement uses TRBV7-2 and TRBJ1-6; TRBD1 matches at 7 bases. This CDR3 has 14 residues. Trimming removed 5 bases from V and 9 bases from J; junction bases left unmatched: 7. The germline gives CDR1 SGHTA, CDR2 FQGNSA. CDR3 sequence: CASSPRDRGSPLHF. The CDR3 DNA sequence: TGTGCCAGCAGCCCCCGGGACAGAGGTTCACCCCTCCACTTT.